This TCR beta chain derives from a study of blood T cells in healthy people across ages. Study outcomes and limitations: It was held that the diversity estimates obtained from one million T cells were underestimates. CMV infection status of these donors was not known.

This CDR3 has 15 amino acids. The V segment lost 8 bases and the J segment 2 bases; nucleotides outside the gene matches: 10. The germline gives CDR1 PRHDT, CDR2 FYEKMQ (reference sequence). Every donor provided around 10 milliliters of peripheral blood. Samples had at least 7 million PBMCs isolated from them. Details on this clonotype: As yet, its antigen is unknown.

A second PCR of about 6 to 12 cycles used a sample-barcoded 5' primer and a J-beta primer mix. In TCRdb, the 5' RACE reads were re-called with MiXCR into one record per CDR3 protein. Of around 820,000 distinct CDR3 sequences in the sample, about 25% were seen once. The same specimen was also included in a second study, on T cells of mothers and their children.

The V and J genes are TRBV13 and TRBJ2-3, with TRBD1 identical over 7 bases. The sequence derives from a boy between 10 and 17 years old in good health. Source material: blood. CDR3 in amino acids: CASALRDRNTDTQYF. The DNA for the CDR3 is TGTGCCAGCGCTCTTCGGGACAGAAACACAGATACGCAGTATTTT.